This is a list of T cell receptor beta chains from one sample in a study of Ad26.COV2.S vaccination and SARS-CoV-2 variants. Data came from immunoSEQ multiplex PCR; TCRdb stores just in-frame clones and leaves some out. This sample has around 310,000 clones, with roughly 90% found just once. The material sequenced was peripheral blood, taken in a trial of Ad26.COV2.S vaccine versus placebo. The receptors were sampled from a person aged 18 to 65 who received the Ad26.COV2.S COVID-19 vaccine or a placebo. Each CDR3 is given with its conserved first and last residue. D genes are given only for firm matches. Clone size is given for some rows only: seen once, a few or many times, or a class if the clone is expanded.

abundance	v_gene	j_gene	d_gene	CDR3aa	CDR3nt
-	TRBV4-3	TRBJ1-2	-	CASSQQGMGGYTF	TGCGCCAGCAGCCAGCAGGGTATGGGTGGCTACACCTTC
-	TRBV9	TRBJ2-1	-	CASSVGSGSYNEQFF	TGTGCCAGCAGCGTGGGAAGCGGGTCCTACAATGAGCAGTTCTTC
-	TRBV7-9	TRBJ2-1	-	CASSLGSRDNEQFF	TGTGCCAGCAGCTTAGGTTCCAGGGACAATGAGCAGTTCTTC
-	TRBV29-1	TRBJ1-2	TRBD1	CSVEDPGTGSGYTF	TGCAGCGTTGAAGACCCCGGGACAGGGAGCGGCTACACCTTC
-	TRBV7-9	TRBJ1-1	-	CASSFALQNFTEAFF	TGTGCCAGCAGCTTCGCTCTCCAAAACTTCACTGAAGCTTTCTTT
-	TRBV7-2	TRBJ1-1	-	CASSLYFENTEAFF	TGTGCCAGCAGCTTATATTTTGAGAACACTGAAGCTTTCTTT
-	TRBV18	TRBJ1-3	-	CASSPTGVGNTIYF	TGTGCCAGCTCACCAACGGGAGTTGGAAACACCATATATTTT
-	TRBV7-2	TRBJ2-1	TRBD2	CASSFNRLAGGHSYNEQFF	TGTGCCAGCAGCTTCAACCGACTAGCGGGGGGGCACTCCTACAATGAGCAGTTCTTC
-	TRBV6-5	TRBJ1-1	TRBD1	CASSEDRGVTEAFF	TGTGCCAGCAGCGAGGACAGGGGGGTCACTGAAGCTTTCTTT
once	TRBV7-8	TRBJ2-6	TRBD1	CASSLDWVIGDRGSGANVLTF	TGTGCCAGCAGCTTAGATTGGGTTATTGGCGACAGGGGCTCTGGGGCCAACGTCCTGACTTTC
-	TRBV14	TRBJ1-4	TRBD1	CASSQFRQGLGEKLFF	TGTGCCAGCAGCCAATTTCGACAGGGTTTGGGTGAAAAACTGTTTTTT
-	TRBV19	TRBJ1-1	-	CATRDGLVGADWNTEAFF	TGTGCCACCCGGGATGGGCTCGTGGGAGCTGATTGGAACACTGAAGCTTTCTTT
-	TRBV27	TRBJ1-2	TRBD1	CASRAGTAYGYTF	TGTGCCAGCAGGGCCGGGACAGCCTATGGCTACACCTTC
-	TRBV12-3/TRBV12-4	TRBJ1-1	-	CASRLLGSKEAFF	TGTGCCAGCAGGCTCCTGGGCTCCAAAGAGGCTTTCTTT
-	TRBV7-8	TRBJ2-3	TRBD2	CASSLGPGGGGTDTQYF	TGTGCCAGCAGCTTAGGGCCTGGTGGGGGGGGCACAGATACGCAGTATTTT
once	TRBV6-5	TRBJ1-2	-	CASSSPSTDGSGYTF	TGTGCCAGCAGTTCTCCCTCGACGGATGGGAGCGGCTACACCTTC
-	TRBV10-1	TRBJ1-1	-	CASSELRGAEAFF	TGCGCCAGCAGTGAACTTAGGGGCGCTGAAGCTTTCTTT
-	TRBV12-5	TRBJ2-5	-	CASGFRGSETQYF	TGTGCTAGTGGATTCAGGGGTTCTGAGACCCAGTACTTC
-	TRBV28	TRBJ2-7	TRBD1	CASSSRDRGPLPSYEQYF	TGTGCCAGCAGTTCCAGAGACAGGGGGCCCCTACCTTCCTACGAGCAGTACTTC
-	TRBV4-1	TRBJ2-1	TRBD2	CASSYGLAGANEQFF	TGCGCCAGCAGCTACGGACTAGCGGGAGCAAATGAGCAGTTCTTC
-	TRBV27	TRBJ1-1	TRBD1	CASSLYQGAMNSEAFF	TGTGCCAGCAGTTTATACCAGGGGGCTATGAACTCTGAAGCTTTCTTT
-	TRBV11-3	TRBJ1-5	-	CASSLSRAQPQHF	TGTGCCAGCAGCTTATCCCGGGCCCAGCCCCAGCATTTT
-	TRBV6-5	TRBJ1-3	-	CASRLQGSGNTIYF	TGTGCCAGCAGGTTACAGGGTTCTGGAAACACCATATATTTT
-	TRBV7-9	TRBJ1-2	-	CASSLADYREDYGYTF	TGTGCCAGCAGCTTAGCTGACTACAGGGAAGACTATGGCTACACCTTC
-	TRBV28	TRBJ1-2	TRBD1	CASSSRVNRGTFTGYTF	TGTGCCAGCAGTTCCCGCGTGAACAGGGGAACCTTTACAGGCTACACCTTC
-	TRBV6-1	TRBJ2-1	-	CASSGRDTLIGDEQFF	TGTGCCAGCAGTGGGCGGGACACCCTAATCGGGGATGAGCAGTTCTTC
-	TRBV6-2/TRBV6-3	TRBJ2-4	-	CASSPQGRGELAKNIQYF	TGTGCCAGCAGCCCCCAGGGTCGTGGGGAACTAGCCAAAAACATTCAGTACTTC
-	TRBV19	TRBJ2-1	TRBD2	CASSDQAGVGSEQFF	TGTGCCAGTAGCGACCAAGCGGGAGTGGGGAGTGAGCAGTTCTTC
-	TRBV4-2	TRBJ2-1	-	CASSQEGGSPSYNEQFF	TGTGCCAGCAGCCAAGAAGGCGGTAGCCCTAGCTACAATGAGCAGTTCTTC
-	TRBV4-3	TRBJ1-1	-	CASSRTMSGQAFF	TGCGCCAGCAGCCGGACGATGTCAGGGCAAGCTTTCTTT
-	TRBV5-8	TRBJ1-1	-	CASSLPTLNTEAFF	TGTGCCAGCAGCTTACCGACACTGAACACTGAAGCTTTCTTT
-	TRBV9	TRBJ2-7	TRBD1	CASSVGQGEWEQYF	TGTGCCAGCAGCGTAGGACAGGGGGAGTGGGAGCAGTACTTC
-	TRBV18	TRBJ2-7	-	CASSPPRDSTYEQYF	TGTGCCAGCTCACCTCCCCGGGACTCTACCTACGAGCAGTACTTC
-	TRBV5-4	TRBJ1-2	TRBD1	CASSMTGGRYGYTF	TGTGCCAGCAGCATGACAGGGGGCAGATATGGCTACACCTTC
-	TRBV7-8	TRBJ1-3	-	CASSLGYAGPYGNTIYF	TGTGCCAGCAGCTTAGGATACGCAGGGCCTTATGGAAACACCATATATTTT
once	TRBV4-1	TRBJ2-7	TRBD1	CASSQGTGYYEQYF	TGCGCCAGCAGCCAGGGGACAGGGTACTACGAGCAGTACTTC
-	TRBV5-1	TRBJ2-1	TRBD1	CASSPQGAVNEQFF	TGCGCCAGCAGCCCCCAGGGGGCGGTCAATGAGCAGTTCTTC
-	TRBV7-2	TRBJ2-3	TRBD2	CASSLGGGIDTQYF	TGTGCCAGCAGCTTGGGCGGGGGAATAGATACGCAGTATTTT
-	TRBV11-3	TRBJ1-1	-	CASSHRVTEAFF	TGTGCCAGCAGCCACAGGGTCACTGAAGCTTTCTTT
-	TRBV3-1/TRBV3-2	TRBJ1-3	-	CASSQVRQGGNTIYF	TGTGCCAGCAGCCAAGTTAGGCAGGGTGGAAACACCATATATTTT
once	TRBV28	TRBJ1-2	TRBD1	CASRPGQGGRGYTF	TGTGCCAGCAGGCCGGGACAGGGAGGCCGTGGCTACACCTTC
-	TRBV4-3	TRBJ2-1	-	CASSQDSRQVNNEQFF	TGCGCCAGCAGCCAAGATTCCAGACAGGTAAACAATGAGCAGTTCTTC
-	TRBV27	TRBJ2-1	TRBD2	CASSLLAGGPYAEQFF	TGTGCCAGCAGTCTACTAGCGGGAGGGCCTTACGCTGAGCAGTTCTTC
-	TRBV2	TRBJ1-6	TRBD1	CASSADRVDSPLHF	TGTGCCAGCAGCGCGGACAGGGTCGATTCACCCCTCCACTTT
-	TRBV27	TRBJ1-1	-	CASSPGQNTEAFF	TGTGCCAGCAGTCCAGGACAGAACACTGAAGCTTTCTTT
once	TRBV6-6	TRBJ1-1	TRBD1	CASSYSRQGGTEAFF	TGTGCCAGCAGTTACTCGAGACAGGGTGGGACTGAAGCTTTCTTT